The 19 T cell receptor beta chains below come from one sample, sequenced in a study of radiotherapy plus CTLA-4 blockade in lung cancer. The method was immunoSEQ multiplex PCR; TCRdb's version includes in-frame clones alone and lacks a portion of them. The repertoire holds roughly 86,000 clones, with roughly four fifths as singletons. The sequencing used peripheral blood, collected from a patient treated with radiotherapy plus ipilimumab. Receptor source: a human donor with non-small cell lung cancer who had stable disease on radiotherapy plus ipilimumab.

The chain uses TRBV28 and TRBJ1-6; 9 positions agree with TRBD1. The CDR3 has 13 residues. V was pared by 8 bases and J by 7 bases, with 3 bases of the junction left unmatched. The germline V gene encodes CDR1 MDHEN and CDR2 SYDVKM. The CDR3 is CASRGQGNSPLHF. CDR3 nucleotides: TGTGCCAGCCGGGGACAGGGCAATTCACCCCTCCACTTT.

The chain carries TRBV6-6 and TRBJ2-7; 9 bases align to TRBD1. The CDR3 loop spans 14 amino acids. Germline trimming cut 5 bases from V and 6 bases from J; bases unmatched to any gene: 8. Germline V gene sequence: CDR1 MNHNY, CDR2 SVGAGI (reference sequence). The DNA for the CDR3 is TGTGCCAGCAGTACCGGACAGGGGTCAGGCGAGCAGTACTTC. Amino acids: CASSTGQGSGEQYF.

The V and J genes are TRBV5-1 and TRBJ2-7; perhaps TRBD1 as D (6 bases). The germline CDR1 and CDR2 sequences are SGHRS and YFSETQ. CDR3 size: 14 residues. The ends were cut back, 3 bases at V and 2 bases at J, with 12 bases in the middle. The CDR3 loop reads CASSSQGQTYEQYF. CDR3 DNA sequence: TGCGCCAGCAGCTCTCAGGGACAAACCTACGAGCAGTACTTC.

The chain recombines TRBV27 with TRBJ2-1; TRBD2 is a possible D gene (6 bases). Trimming stripped 2 bases from V and 2 bases from J, with 13 bases between. CDR1 and CDR2 (germline): MNHEY, SMNVEV (reference sequence). The CDR3 loop spans 16 amino acids. Here the CDR3 DNA reads TGTGCCAGCAGTTTAAAGGCGGGCGGGGCCTACAATGAGCAGTTCTTC. This translates into CASSLKAGGAYNEQFF.

V gene TRBV30 combines with J gene TRBJ1-6, with a weak D call TRBD1 (5 bases). The CDR3 sequence is 14 residues long. V was clipped by 3 bases and J by 5 bases, with 11 bases between them. Per the germline V gene, CDR1 is GTSNPN and CDR2 is SVGIG (reference sequence). The CDR3 coding sequence is TGTGCCTGGAGGCCGGGACGGGATAATTCACCCCTCCACTTT. Encoded protein: CAWRPGRDNSPLHF.

The chain is built from TRBV18 and TRBJ2-5; D is perhaps TRBD2 (5 bases). Trimming removed 0 bases from V and 5 bases from J, with 10 bases in between. This CDR3 has 14 amino acids. Germline V gene sequence: CDR1 KGHSH, CDR2 LQKENI. The CDR3 is CASSPPPAGETQYF. The CDR3 DNA reads as TGTGCCAGCTCACCACCCCCCGCGGGTGAGACCCAGTACTTC.

This chain links TRBV5-1 with TRBJ2-2; 8 bases are shared with TRBD1. The CDR3 loop spans 16 amino acids. The V segment lost 4 bases and the J segment 6 bases; nucleotides outside the gene matches: 11. CDR1 and CDR2 (germline): SGHRS, YFSETQ. CDR3 coding DNA: TGCGCCAGCAGCCCAAGACAGGGGCAAGCGGCCGGGGAGCTGTTTTTT. Its protein is CASSPRQGQAAGELFF.

The rearrangement joins TRBV18 to TRBJ2-1, with 10 bases identical to TRBD1. CDR1 and CDR2 from the germline V gene are KGHSH and LQKENI. The CDR3 has 14 amino acids. J was trimmed by 8 bases and V by 3 bases; bases with no gene match: 4. This CDR3 is CASSPTGGLDEQFF. For the CDR3, the DNA is TGTGCCAGCTCACCGACAGGGGGCTTGGATGAGCAGTTCTTC.

This clone appeared once. The V gene is TRBV6-4, the J gene TRBJ1-5; D is ambiguous. CDR1 and CDR2 from the germline V gene are MRHNA and SNTAGT. This CDR3 contains 10 residues. The DNA for the CDR3 is TGTGCGGCCGGGGAACAGCCCCAGCATTTT. As protein: CAAGEQPQHF.

V is TRBV4-1 and J is TRBJ2-1, with a tentative D call TRBD2 (6 bases). V shed 6 bases and J shed 10 bases, with 22 bases lying between them. Germline CDR1 MGHRA, CDR2 YSYEKL. This CDR3 is built from 15 residues. The CDR3 loop is CASRAMGGKGPEQFF. CDR3 nucleotides: TGCGCCAGCAGGGCAATGGGGGGTAAGGGGCCCGAGCAGTTCTTC.

The genes are TRBV11-2 and TRBJ2-5; TRBD2 matches at 10 bases. The J call is uncertain, as TRBJ2-7 better fits the DNA end. This CDR3 has 15 amino acids. Germline V CDR1 and CDR2: SGHAT, FQNNGV. The CDR3 loop is CASSPGLAASYEQYF. The DNA of the CDR3 is TGTGCCAGCAGCCCAGGACTAGCGGCCTCCTACGAGCAGTACTTC.

There are a few counts of this clone. The chain combines TRBV4-1 with TRBJ2-3; TRBD1 is a possible D gene (5 bases). Between the trimmed V and J ends, which lost 0 bases and 0 bases, there was a span of 13 bases. CDR1 is MGHRA and CDR2 is YSYEKL in the germline V gene. The CDR3 runs 17 residues. CDR3 amino acids: CASSQDRQGSSTDTQYF. Written as DNA, the CDR3 is TGCGCCAGCAGCCAAGATCGGCAGGGATCTAGCACAGATACGCAGTATTTT.

This chain connects TRBV28 to TRBJ2-7, with 12 bases lining up with TRBD1. Trimming removed 8 bases from V and 6 bases from J; junction bases left unmatched: 8. The germline V gene has CDR1 MDHEN and CDR2 SYDVKM. The CDR3 consists of 14 residues. In DNA form, the CDR3 reads TGTGCCAGCGTCCCGGGACAGGGGGCTAGCGAGCAGTACTTC. It yields the protein CASVPGQGASEQYF.

The V and J genes are TRBV27 and TRBJ2-7, with D possibly matching TRBD1 (5 bases). V was pared by 6 bases and J by 6 bases, with 24 bases between. This CDR3 is 16 amino acids long. Per germline, CDR1 MNHEY and CDR2 SMNVEV (reference sequence). This CDR3 is CASSPPWGRVGREQYF. CDR3 DNA: TGTGCCAGCAGCCCTCCTTGGGGCAGGGTAGGACGCGAGCAGTACTTC.

This rearrangement joins TRBV5-1 to TRBJ2-3; 11 bases are shared with TRBD2. Unmatched junction bases numbered 6, after V lost 4 bases and J lost 2 bases. Germline assignment: CDR1 SGHRS and CDR2 YFSETQ. The CDR3 has 16 amino acids. The CDR3 loop reads CASSANSGGATDTQYF. For the CDR3, the DNA is TGCGCCAGCAGCGCGAATAGCGGGGGGGCCACAGATACGCAGTATTTT.

The V call is TRBV13, the J call TRBJ2-3, with 12 bases that match TRBD2. The J segment lost 2 bases and the V segment lost 0 bases, leaving 6 bases of the junction unmatched. Germline-derived CDR1 and CDR2 are PRHDT and FYEKMQ (reference sequence). The CDR3 spans 18 residues. Here the CDR3 reads CASSLGQLAGGSTDTQYF. CDR3 coding DNA: TGTGCCAGCAGCTTAGGCCAACTAGCGGGGGGCTCCACAGATACGCAGTATTTT.

V is TRBV19 and J is TRBJ1-2; a weak D match, TRBD1 (6 bases). The CDR3 covers 13 residues. V lost 6 bases, J lost 6 bases, and 14 bases lay in between. Germline loops: CDR1 LNHDA, CDR2 SQIVND (reference sequence). In DNA form, the CDR3 reads TGTGCCAGTAGAGAACGAGGGGGGGATGGCTACACCTTC. The encoded protein is CASRERGGDGYTF. Supplemented by reference TRBV19 and TRBJ1-2, the full variable domain reads DGGITQSPKYLFRKEGQNVTLSCEQNLNHDAMYWYRQDPGQGLRLIYYSQIVNDFQKGDIAEGYSVSREKKESFPLTVTSAQKNPTAFYLCASRERGGDGYTFGSGTRLTVV.

This chain connects TRBV11-2 to TRBJ1-3, with no clear D. Germline V CDR1 and CDR2: SGHAT, FQNNGV. The CDR3 covers 13 residues. V was clipped by 6 bases and J by 6 bases, with 12 bases between them. The CDR3 DNA reads as TGTGCCAGCAGGCCGGGAGTTGAAAACACCATATATTTT. It is translated as CASRPGVENTIYF.

The genes are TRBV2 and TRBJ2-2, with a weak D call TRBD2 (6 bases). Germline V gives CDR1 SNHLY, CDR2 FYNNEI. This CDR3 spans 13 amino acids. Trimming removed 7 bases at V and 6 bases at J, with 12 bases between. CDR3: CASKQEGSGELFF. The DNA for the CDR3 is TGTGCCAGCAAGCAGGAGGGGTCCGGGGAGCTGTTTTTT.